This entry lists 26 T cell receptor beta chains sequenced from one sample in a study of T cells in Graves' hyperthyroidism and ophthalmopathy. What was amplified from RNA transcripts were TCR beta CDR3 regions. The HTBI primer set was used in a first-round RT-PCR of the TCR CDR3. In TCRdb, the multiplex PCR reads were re-called with MiXCR into one record per CDR3 protein. Here the sample spans 650,000 to 800,000 distinct CDR3 sequences, 45% being singletons. The sequenced material came from peripheral blood or thyroid tissue (not recorded which). Every receptor here comes from an adult man with Graves' disease, either hyperthyroidism or ophthalmopathy (not recorded which).

At least ten counts were recorded for this clonotype. The chain combines TRBV7-9 with TRBJ2-5; TRBD2 might be the D (5 bases). This CDR3 contains 16 residues. The ends were cut back, 1 base at V and 1 base at J, with 13 bases in the middle. Germline CDR1 SEHNR, CDR2 FQNEAQ (reference sequence). The DNA for the CDR3 is TGTGCCAGCAGCTTAGAACTAGTAACCACCCAAGAGACCCAGTACTTC. It specifies CASSLELVTTQETQYF.

The V and J genes are TRBV29-1 and TRBJ2-7; D perhaps matches TRBD1 (5 bases). From germline, CDR1 is SQVTM and CDR2 ANQGSEA. V gave up 3 bases and J gave up 9 bases, with 12 bases separating them. This CDR3 is 11 amino acids long. CDR3 protein: CSVDDPQGQYF. CDR3 nucleotides: TGCAGCGTTGATGATCCCCAGGGGCAGTACTTC.

As concerns this clonotype: No conserved phenylalanine or tryptophan ends this CDR3, so it is likely a read error. The chain employs TRBV29-1 and TRBJ1-1, with D hard to call. Germline CDR1 and CDR2: SQVTM and ANQGSEA. This CDR3 region has 14 residues. Trimming took off 2 bases at V and 2 bases at J, with 12 bases between the two ends. CDR3 loop: CSVEPSWVNTEAFL. CDR3 DNA: TGCAGCGTTGAACCTTCGTGGGTAAACACTGAAGCTTTCCTT.

Comments on this clonotype: The junction differs from germline at one of its ends, possibly a read error. This chain links TRBV10-3 with TRBJ2-7, with 10 bases identical to TRBD1. CDR1 is ENHRY and CDR2 is SYGVKD in the germline V gene. The CDR3 sequence is 15 residues long. The CDR3 nucleotides read TGTGCCAGCAGTTACTCAGACAGGGGGCTCTACGAGCAGTACTTC. It yields the protein CASSYSDRGLYEQYF.

This clonotype occurred many times. The chain recombines TRBV29-1 with TRBJ2-2, with a weak D call TRBD2 (5 bases). Trimming took off 4 bases at V and 6 bases at J, with 12 bases between the two ends. Germline V gives CDR1 SQVTM, CDR2 ANQGSEA. CDR3 length: 13 amino acids. CDR3 DNA: TGCAGCGTTGCGGCGGGCGCGGCCGGGGAGCTGTTTTTT. Protein product: CSVAAGAAGELFF.

The J gene is TRBJ2-5, the V gene TRBV6-5; D remains unclear. Germline CDR1 MNHEY, CDR2 SVGAGI. The CDR3 sequence is 14 residues long. Trimming took off 0 bases at V and 1 base at J, with 6 bases between the two ends. This CDR3 is CASSYSSGQETQYF. CDR3 coding DNA: TGTGCCAGCAGTTACTCGTCCGGCCAAGAGACCCAGTACTTC.

On this clonotype itself: This may stem from a read error, because a much larger clone lies one nucleotide away. The CDR3 nucleotides read TGTGCCAGCTGGGGGTCAGAGGGAAACATCATATATTTT. It codes for CASWGSEGNIIYF. V gene TRBV2 combines with J gene TRBJ1-3; D may be TRBD1 (5 bases). Per the germline V gene, CDR1 is SNHLY and CDR2 is FYNNEI. The CDR3 runs to 13 residues.

This clonotype showed up many times. Written as DNA, the CDR3 is TGTGCCACCAGTGACCTGACAGGGAGGCATGTCACCTTC. Translating gives CATSDLTGRHVTF. The J gene is TRBJ1-2, the V gene TRBV24-1; 7 nucleotides agree with TRBD1. CDR3 length: 13 amino acids. J gave up 13 bases and V 4 bases, and 11 bases lay outside the gene matches. Germline V CDR1 and CDR2: KGHDR, SFDVKD.

The CDR3 DNA follows: TGTGCCAGCAGTGGTAACAGGGGACTTGGGGAGACCCAGTACTTC. Protein sequence: CASSGNRGLGETQYF. The chain is built from TRBV2 and TRBJ2-5, with D possibly being TRBD1 (7 bases). V shed 4 bases and J shed 5 bases, with 17 bases lying between them. CDR1 and CDR2 from the germline V gene are SNHLY and FYNNEI. The CDR3 covers 15 residues. Using reference TRBV2 and TRBJ2-5 for the parts outside the CDR3, the full variable domain is EPEVTQTPSHQVTQMGQEVILRCVPISNHLYFYWYRQILGQKVEFLVSFYNNEISEKSEIFDDQFSVERPDGSNFTLKIRSTKLEDSAMYFCASSGNRGLGETQYFGPGTRLLVL.

The chain couples TRBV7-8 to TRBJ2-5; maybe TRBD1 (5 bases). This CDR3 comprises 14 residues. V dropped 1 base and J dropped 5 bases, with 11 bases sitting between them. Germline CDR1 reads SGHVS; CDR2 reads FQNEAQ. In DNA, the CDR3 is TGTGCCAGCAGCTTAGGGGGCCCCGGGGAGACCCAGTACTTC. Translated: CASSLGGPGETQYF.

V and J are TRBV12-3 or TRBV12-4 and TRBJ1-1; D is possibly TRBD1 (6 bases). Trimming took off 5 bases at V and 1 base at J, with 14 bases between the two ends. CDR3 size: 15 residues. Here the CDR3 reads CASSPWGGRNTEAFF. DNA for the CDR3: TGTGCCAGCAGTCCCTGGGGGGGGCGGAACACTGAAGCTTTCTTT.

V usage is TRBV29-1 and J usage is TRBJ1-3, with a weak D call TRBD1 (5 bases). Trimming stripped 4 bases from V and 7 bases from J, with 14 bases between. Germline V lookup: CDR1 SQVTM, CDR2 ANQGSEA. CDR3 length: 13 amino acids. The CDR3 DNA reads as TGCAGCGTTGGGGGCGCAGGCTTGAACACCATATATTTT. Translation gives CSVGGAGLNTIYF.

The sample holds a few counts of this clonotype. This chain uses TRBV7-9 with TRBJ2-7, with D possibly TRBD2 on 6 matching bases. The CDR3 runs 17 residues. Germline CDR1 SEHNR, CDR2 FQNEAQ (reference sequence). V lost 5 bases to trimming and J lost 6 bases, with 26 bases between them. CDR3 in DNA: TGTGCCAGCAGCCCCAGACATCCGGGACTCTCAGGAAGCGAGCAGTACTTC. This sequence encodes CASSPRHPGLSGSEQYF. Filled out from reference TRBV7-9 and TRBJ2-7, the complete variable domain reads DTGVSQNPRHKITKRGQNVTFRCDPISEHNRLYWYRQTLGQGPEFLTYFQNEAQLEKSRLLSDRFSAERPKGSFSTLEIQRTEQGDSAMYLCASSPRHPGLSGSEQYFGPGTRLTVT.

There are many counts of this clonotype. The chain has TRBV2 and TRBJ2-5; D assignment may be TRBD1 or TRBD2 (5 bases each). Germline V gene data show CDR1 as SNHLY and CDR2 as FYNNEI. V lost 3 bases and J 2 bases, leaving 10 bases between the germline ends. The CDR3 runs 14 residues. The chain's CDR3 is CASSELGRQETQYF. CDR3 nucleotides: TGTGCCAGCAGTGAGTTGGGACGGCAAGAGACCCAGTACTTC.

This clonotype showed up many times. V and J are TRBV10-3 and TRBJ2-5; TRBD2 is a possible D gene (6 bases). V lost 6 bases, J lost 5 bases, and 13 bases lay in between. The CDR3 contains 13 residues. Germline CDR1 and CDR2: ENHRY and SYGVKD. CDR3 in DNA: TGTGCCATCAGGGAGGAGGGGAGGGAGACCCAGTACTTC. It encodes CAIREEGRETQYF.

This clonotype was observed a few times. This rearrangement joins TRBV9 to TRBJ1-4; 7 nucleotides line up with TRBD1. The germline V gene encodes CDR1 SGDLS and CDR2 YYNGEE. V was clipped by 5 bases and J by 8 bases; unmatched bases: 9. This CDR3 has 14 amino acids. For the CDR3, the DNA is TGTGCCAGCAGTCATGGGGACAGTTACGAAAAACTGTTTTTT. Encoded protein: CASSHGDSYEKLFF. Together with reference TRBV9 and TRBJ1-4, the CDR3 gives the full variable domain: DSGVTQTPKHLITATGQRVTLRCSPRSGDLSVYWYQQSLDQGLQFLIQYYNGEERAKGNILERFSAQQFPDLHSELNLSSLELGDSALYFCASSHGDSYEKLFFGSGTQLSVL.

The J gene is TRBJ2-5, the V gene TRBV7-8; 13 nucleotides line up with TRBD2. After removal of 0 bases from V and 2 bases from J, the junction contained 6 bases not matched to a gene. Germline CDR1 SGHVS, CDR2 FQNEAQ. This CDR3 is built from 18 residues. For the CDR3, the DNA is TGTGCCAGCAGCTTAGCAGGGACTAGCGGGGTCGGGCAAGAGACCCAGTACTTC. Encoded protein: CASSLAGTSGVGQETQYF.

The V call is TRBV7-2, the J call TRBJ1-2, with D unclear. The V end lost 1 base, the J end lost 4 bases, and 7 bases lay between the germline ends. Germline CDR1 SGHTA, CDR2 FQGNSA. CDR3 size: 13 residues. The CDR3 DNA is TGTGCCAGCAGCTTAGGGAATGTCTATGGCTACACCTTC. Residues: CASSLGNVYGYTF.

This clonotype has just one count. At one end, the junction sequence differs from germline, possibly due to a read error. The CDR3 sequence is CASSLVGQETATFF. CDR3 sequence (DNA): TGTGCTAGCAGCTTAGTAGGACAGGAGACTGCGACTTTCTTT. The J gene is TRBJ1-1, the V gene TRBV7-7; the match to TRBD1 covers 7 bases. Germline V gene data show CDR1 as SSHAT and CDR2 as FNYEAQ (reference sequence). There are 14 residues in the CDR3. Using reference TRBV7-7 and TRBJ1-1 for the parts outside the CDR3, the full variable domain is GAGVSQSPRYKVTKRGQDVTLRCDPISSHATLYWYQQALGQGPEFLTYFNYEAQPDKSGLPSDRFSAERPEGSISTLTIQRTEQRDSAMYRCASSLVGQETATFFGQGTRLTVV.

J is TRBJ2-7 and V is TRBV2, with 8 bases lining up with TRBD1. V gave up 6 bases and J gave up 6 bases; unmatched junction bases: 16. Germline CDR1 is SNHLY and CDR2 is FYNNEI. The CDR3 is made up of 16 amino acids. CDR3: CASRADRVVGGTEQYF. CDR3 DNA: TGTGCCAGCAGAGCGGACAGGGTCGTCGGCGGAACCGAGCAGTACTTC.

This clonotype has ten or more counts. The chain has TRBV5-1 and TRBJ2-2; 7 nucleotides match TRBD2. CDR3 length: 15 residues. V gave up 4 bases and J gave up 3 bases; unmatched junction bases: 6. Germline CDR1 reads SGHRS; CDR2 reads YFSETQ. This chain's CDR3 is CASSPRLADTGELFF. The CDR3 nucleotides read TGCGCCAGCAGCCCTCGCCTAGCGGACACCGGGGAGCTGTTTTTT.

This chain connects TRBV10-3 to TRBJ1-5; D remains unclear. Germline CDR1 and CDR2: ENHRY and SYGVKD. Trimming took off 0 bases at V and 7 bases at J, with 13 bases between the two ends. CDR3 length equals 15 residues. The DNA for the CDR3 is TGTGCCATCAGTGAGTCTAATGGCAGCGGGCAGCCCCAGCATTTT. Translation gives CAISESNGSGQPQHF.

The rearrangement joins TRBV20-1 to TRBJ1-5; weak D call: TRBD1 (5 bases). This CDR3 is built from 15 residues. Germline CDR1 reads DFQATT; CDR2 reads SNEGSKA (reference sequence). V was cut by 0 bases and J by 6 bases, with 15 bases left in between. CDR3 amino acids: CSARDGHRLGQPQHF. In DNA, the CDR3 is TGCAGTGCTAGAGATGGACACCGGCTTGGTCAGCCCCAGCATTTT.

The table lists this clonotype with many counts. V gene TRBV7-2 combines with J gene TRBJ1-1; D might be TRBD1 (5 bases). The CDR3 length is 14 residues. Trimming left V 5 bases short and J 1 base short, with 11 bases between. Germline V gene sequence: CDR1 SGHTA, CDR2 FQGNSA. In nucleotides, the CDR3 is TGTGCCAGCAGCCCCCTAACAGGGAACACTGAAGCTTTCTTT. Translation gives CASSPLTGNTEAFF.

This clonotype has just a few counts. The chain employs TRBV6-5 and TRBJ1-6; D not resolved. The V gene's germline CDR1 is MNHEY and CDR2 SVGAGI. The CDR3 consists of 13 residues. V shed 7 bases and J shed 9 bases, with 13 bases lying between them. The DNA for the CDR3 is TGTGCCAGCACTCCCCCGGGAGGTTCACCCCTCCACTTT. Translating it yields CASTPPGGSPLHF.

This clonotype was found many times. The chain links TRBV9 to TRBJ2-5; TRBD1 matches 10 bases. The CDR3 loop spans 15 amino acids. Looked up from germline, CDR1 is SGDLS and CDR2 is YYNGEE. With 2 bases clipped from V and 1 base from J, the junction kept 2 bases outside the gene matches. Written as DNA, the CDR3 is TGTGCCAGCAGCGTGGGACAGGGGAGCCAAGAGACCCAGTACTTC. It is translated as CASSVGQGSQETQYF.